Presented here are 19 T cell receptor beta chains from one specimen sequenced in a study of response to subunit inactivated influenza vaccine. Via MiXCR, TCRdb re-called the RT-PCR reads, giving one row per CDR3 protein. Among around 200,000 distinct CDR3 sequences, approximately 15% were seen once, and the ten largest hold 20% to 30%. The input for sequencing was CD8+ T cells sorted from PBMCs, taken more than 4 days after vaccination. These receptors came from a middle-aged man who received an inactivated influenza vaccine.

This chain uses TRBV12-3 or TRBV12-4 with TRBJ2-2; a weak D match, TRBD2 (7 bases). The V end was cut by 7 bases, the J end by 6 bases, with 18 bases between. The CDR3 is 15 residues long. CDR3 sequence (DNA): TGTGCCAGCAAGAACCCCGGGGGGCAGGCCGGGGAGCTGTTTTTT. Residues: CASKNPGGQAGELFF.

This clonotype was seen a few times. J is TRBJ2-7 and V is TRBV20-1; TRBD1 matches at 9 bases. Losses at the gene ends were 6 bases for V and 5 bases for J; bases not matched to a gene: 11. CDR1 is DFQATT and CDR2 is SNEGSKA in the germline V gene (reference sequence). The CDR3 extends over 14 amino acids. The CDR3 nucleotides read TGCAGTGCCACCGGGACAGGGAATTTGAACGAGCAGTACTTC. Translated: CSATGTGNLNEQYF.

This clonotype has more than one count but fewer than ten. The rearrangement links TRBV7-2 to TRBJ2-2; D is perhaps TRBD1 (6 bases). Trimming removed 10 bases from V and 7 bases from J, with 16 bases in between. CDR3 size: 13 residues. Germline V gene data show CDR1 as SGHTA and CDR2 as FQGNSA. The CDR3 is CAILTGRGGELFF. The CDR3 coding sequence is TGTGCCATCCTAACAGGGCGCGGCGGGGAGCTGTTTTTT.

This chain joins TRBV29-1 and TRBJ2-1; no clear D. Deletions cut 4 bases from V and 0 bases from J, with 10 bases between. CDR1 is SQVTM and CDR2 is ANQGSEA in the germline V gene. The CDR3 totals 14 residues. CDR3 amino acids: CSVVRGSSYNEQFF. The DNA for the CDR3 is TGCAGCGTTGTGCGCGGCAGCTCCTACAATGAGCAGTTCTTC.

Here the CDR3 reads CASSSAGSTPQHF. The CDR3 bases are TGTGCCAGCAGTTCGGCCGGATCGACTCCCCAGCATTTT. The gene calls are TRBV27 and TRBJ1-5; D ambiguous. Germline V gene data show CDR1 as MNHEY and CDR2 as SMNVEV (reference sequence). Trimming took 4 bases from V and 10 from J, leaving 14 bases between them. This CDR3 contains 13 residues.

This clonotype occurred a few times. The chain recombines TRBV2 with TRBJ2-7; either TRBD1 or TRBD2 may fit D (5 bases each). The V and J ends lost 10 bases and 4 bases respectively, with 23 bases between them. Germline assignment: CDR1 SNHLY and CDR2 FYNNEI. The CDR3 runs 15 residues. The CDR3 nucleotides are TGTGCCATAGAGTCACTCCGGGACGGACAATACGAGCAGTACTTC. It translates to CAIESLRDGQYEQYF.

This clonotype has a handful of counts. The chain uses TRBV16 and TRBJ1-1; no definite D call. CDR3 length equals 14 residues. Trimming took off 2 bases at V and 1 base at J, with 8 bases between the two ends. Germline lookup yields CDR1 KGHSY and CDR2 FQNENV. CDR3 sequence (DNA): TGTGCCAGCAGCCAACTTCCGGGGAACACTGAAGCTTTCTTT. Translation: CASSQLPGNTEAFF. Combining the CDR3 with reference TRBV16 and TRBJ1-1 gives the whole variable domain GEEVAQTPKHLVRGEGQKAKLYCAPIKGHSYVFWYQQVLKNEFKFLISFQNENVFDETGMPKERFSAKCLPNSPCSLEIQATKLEDSAVYFCASSQLPGNTEAFFGQGTRLTVV.

This clonotype was counted many times. V usage is TRBV7-9 and J usage is TRBJ1-5; no clear D gene. Trimming took 3 bases from V and 10 from J, leaving 10 bases between them. Germline V gives CDR1 SEHNR, CDR2 FQNEAQ (reference sequence). The CDR3 length is 12 residues. The CDR3 bases are TGTGCCAGCAGCTTCCCCGGGGATCCCCAGCATTTT. This codes for CASSFPGDPQHF.

The chain carries TRBV13 and TRBJ2-7, with 11 bases that match TRBD2. The ends lost 4 bases at V and 2 bases at J; junction bases unmatched: 10. CDR1 and CDR2 from the germline V gene are PRHDT and FYEKMQ (reference sequence). This CDR3 contains 17 residues. Written as DNA, the CDR3 is TGTGCCAGCAGCTCCGGCGGTGCTAGCGGGGGGACCTACGAGCAGTACTTC. Translation gives CASSSGGASGGTYEQYF. The whole variable domain, filled in from reference TRBV13 and TRBJ2-7, reads AAGVIQSPRHLIKEKRETATLKCYPIPRHDTVYWYQQGPGQDPQFLISFYEKMQSDKGSIPDRFSAQQFSDYHSELNMSSLELGDSALYFCASSSGGASGGTYEQYFGPGTRLTVT.

This clonotype is a singleton in its sample. A junction boundary mismatches the germline segment, possibly from a read error. The chain recombines TRBV4-3 with TRBJ1-6; D unclear. The CDR3 totals 15 residues. In germline, CDR1 is LGHNA, CDR2 YSLEER. The chain's CDR3 is CASSQEYTDNPPLHF. DNA of the CDR3: TGCGCCAGCAGCCAAGAGTACACCGATAATCCACCCCTCCACTTT.

This clonotype has at least ten counts. The chain recombines TRBV4-1 with TRBJ2-1; D perhaps matches TRBD1 (5 bases). Germline V lookup: CDR1 MGHRA, CDR2 YSYEKL. With 1 base removed from V and 6 bases from J, the gap between germline ends came to 10 bases. This CDR3 has 14 residues. The CDR3 DNA reads TGCGCCAGCAGCCAAGTTTCAGGGTTCAATGAGCAGTTCTTC. Its protein is CASSQVSGFNEQFF.

This clonotype was observed at least ten times. The CDR3 reads CASSLGGTEQYF. Here the CDR3 DNA reads TGTGCCAGCAGCTTAGGCGGAACCGAGCAGTACTTC. The V gene is TRBV7-9, the J gene TRBJ2-7; no reliable D call. The germline CDR1 and CDR2 sequences are SEHNR and FQNEAQ (reference sequence). Between the trimmed V and J ends, which lost 1 base and 6 bases, there was a span of 7 bases. The CDR3 has 12 amino acids.

This clonotype showed up just a few times. This rearrangement joins TRBV9 to TRBJ1-1, with unresolved D. The CDR3 consists of 15 residues. V shed 0 bases and J shed 2 bases, with 11 bases lying between them. Per the germline V gene, CDR1 is SGDLS and CDR2 is YYNGEE. CDR3: CASSVGGWGNTEAFF. DNA for the CDR3: TGTGCCAGCAGCGTAGGAGGGTGGGGAAACACTGAAGCTTTCTTT.

This rearrangement joins TRBV6-1 to TRBJ1-4; perhaps TRBD1 as D (6 bases). The V gene lost 8 bases and the J gene lost 7 bases, with 17 bases spanning the gap. There are 14 residues in the CDR3. Germline V CDR1 and CDR2: MNHNS, SASEGT. The CDR3 here is CASSQGFPGEKLFF. CDR3 sequence (DNA): TGTGCCAGCTCGCAGGGGTTCCCGGGTGAAAAACTGTTTTTT.

The V and J genes are TRBV7-6 and TRBJ2-3; tentatively, D is TRBD1 (6 bases). This CDR3 comprises 16 residues. Trimming stripped 0 bases from V and 0 bases from J, with 10 bases between. Germline CDR1 is SGHVS and CDR2 is FNYEAQ. The DNA of the CDR3 is TGTGCCAGCAGCTTAGCGGGGGCACCTAGCACAGATACGCAGTATTTT. It encodes CASSLAGAPSTDTQYF.

This clonotype came up many times. The chain uses TRBV11-2 and TRBJ2-1, with D perhaps TRBD1 or TRBD2 (6 bases each). The CDR3 totals 13 residues. Per the germline V gene, CDR1 is SGHAT and CDR2 is FQNNGV. Trimming pared 6 bases from V and 13 bases from J, leaving 19 bases between. The CDR3 DNA follows: TGTGCCAGCAGTCCATACCCGGGGGCGGGCCAGTTCTTC. It codes for CASSPYPGAGQFF.

The J gene is TRBJ2-7, the V gene TRBV30, with D hard to call. CDR1 and CDR2 (germline): GTSNPN, SVGIG (reference sequence). Trimming pared 3 bases from V and 2 bases from J, leaving 11 bases between. The CDR3 loop spans 13 amino acids. The CDR3 DNA sequence: TGTGCCTGGAGGGGCAGTCCAACCTACGAGCAGTACTTC. Its translation: CAWRGSPTYEQYF. The variable domain in full, with the rest retrieved from reference TRBV30 and TRBJ2-7, is SQTIHQWPATLVQPVGSPLSLECTVEGTSNPNLYWYRQAAGRGLQLLFYSVGIGQISSEVPQNLSASRPQDRQFILSSKKLLLSDSGFYLCAWRGSPTYEQYFGPGTRLTVT.

The chain employs TRBV27 and TRBJ2-1; D might be TRBD2 (7 bases). The V gene's germline CDR1 is MNHEY and CDR2 SMNVEV (reference sequence). Trimming shortened V by 3 bases and J by 8 bases, and 17 bases separated the two germline ends. The CDR3 consists of 15 residues. The CDR3 region is CASSLIGGAGHEQFF. The CDR3 DNA sequence: TGTGCCAGCAGTTTGATTGGGGGGGCGGGGCATGAGCAGTTCTTC.

The chain recombines TRBV6-2 or TRBV6-3 with TRBJ2-2; D perhaps matches TRBD1 (6 bases). The V end lost 7 bases, the J end lost 7 bases, and 13 bases lay between the germline ends. This CDR3 region has 13 residues. CDR1 is MNHEY and CDR2 is SVGEGT in the germline V gene. This chain's CDR3 is CASTYRVVGELFF. DNA of the CDR3: TGTGCCAGCACCTACAGGGTGGTCGGGGAGCTGTTTTTT.